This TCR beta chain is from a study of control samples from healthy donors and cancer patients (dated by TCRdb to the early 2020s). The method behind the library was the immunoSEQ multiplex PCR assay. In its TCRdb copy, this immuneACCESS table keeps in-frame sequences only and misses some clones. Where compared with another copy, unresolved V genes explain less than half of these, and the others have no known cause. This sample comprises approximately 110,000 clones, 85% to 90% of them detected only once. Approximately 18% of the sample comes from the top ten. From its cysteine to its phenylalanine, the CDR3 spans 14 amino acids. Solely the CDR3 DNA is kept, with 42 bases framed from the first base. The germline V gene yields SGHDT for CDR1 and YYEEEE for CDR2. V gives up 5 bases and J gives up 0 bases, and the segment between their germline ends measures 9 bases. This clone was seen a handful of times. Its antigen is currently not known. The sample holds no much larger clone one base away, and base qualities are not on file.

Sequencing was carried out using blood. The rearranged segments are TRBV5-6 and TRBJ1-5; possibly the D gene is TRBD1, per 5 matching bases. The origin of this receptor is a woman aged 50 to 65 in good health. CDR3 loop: CASRSQGSNQPQHF. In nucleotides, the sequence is TGTGCCAGCAGGAGCCAGGGTAGCAATCAGCCCCAGCATTTT.